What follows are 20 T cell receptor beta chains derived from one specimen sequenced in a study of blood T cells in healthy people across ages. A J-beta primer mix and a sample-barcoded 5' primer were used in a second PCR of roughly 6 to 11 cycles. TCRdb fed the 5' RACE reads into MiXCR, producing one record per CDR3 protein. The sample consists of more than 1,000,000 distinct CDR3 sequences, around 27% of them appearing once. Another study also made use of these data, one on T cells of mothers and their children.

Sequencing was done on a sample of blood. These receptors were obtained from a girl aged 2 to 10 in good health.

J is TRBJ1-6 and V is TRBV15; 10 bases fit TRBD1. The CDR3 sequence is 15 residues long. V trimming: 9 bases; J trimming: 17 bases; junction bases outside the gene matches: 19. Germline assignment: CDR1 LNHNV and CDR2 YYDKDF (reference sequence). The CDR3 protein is CATSSSGTGDQLIHF. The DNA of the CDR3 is TGTGCCACTTCATCTTCCGGGACAGGGGACCAACTTATCCACTTT. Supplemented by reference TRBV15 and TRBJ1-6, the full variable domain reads DAMVIQNPRYQVTQFGKPVTLSCSQTLNHNVMYWYQQKSSQAPKLLFHYYDKDFNNEADTPDNFQSRRPNTSFCFLDIRSPGLGDTAMYLCATSSSGTGDQLIHFGNGTRLTVT.

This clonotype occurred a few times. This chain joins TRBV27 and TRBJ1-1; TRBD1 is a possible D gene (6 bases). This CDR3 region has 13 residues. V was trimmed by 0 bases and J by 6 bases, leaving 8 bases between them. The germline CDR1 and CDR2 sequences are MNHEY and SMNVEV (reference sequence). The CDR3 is CASSLSPGAEAFF. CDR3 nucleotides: TGTGCCAGCAGTTTATCCCCAGGGGCTGAAGCTTTCTTT.

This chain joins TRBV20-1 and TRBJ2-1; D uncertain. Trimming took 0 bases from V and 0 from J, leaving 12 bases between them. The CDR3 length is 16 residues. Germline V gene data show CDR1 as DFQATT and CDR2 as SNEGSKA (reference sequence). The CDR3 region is CSARDPLGSSYNEQFF. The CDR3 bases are TGCAGTGCTAGAGACCCCTTGGGAAGCTCCTACAATGAGCAGTTCTTC.

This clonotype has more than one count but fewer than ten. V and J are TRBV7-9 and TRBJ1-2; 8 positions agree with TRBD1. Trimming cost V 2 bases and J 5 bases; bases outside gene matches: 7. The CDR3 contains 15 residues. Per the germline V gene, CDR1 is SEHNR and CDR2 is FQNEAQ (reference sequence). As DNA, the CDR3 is TGTGCCAGCAGCTTAACGGCAGGGGGCAAGTATGGCTACACCTTC. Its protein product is CASSLTAGGKYGYTF.

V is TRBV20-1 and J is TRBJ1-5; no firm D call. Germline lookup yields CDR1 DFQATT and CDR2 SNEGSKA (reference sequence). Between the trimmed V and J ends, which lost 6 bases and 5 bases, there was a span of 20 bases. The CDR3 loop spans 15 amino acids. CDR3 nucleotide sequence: TGCAGTGCCCCCCCCATTGGGGTGGGAGATCAGCCCCAGCATTTT. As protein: CSAPPIGVGDQPQHF.

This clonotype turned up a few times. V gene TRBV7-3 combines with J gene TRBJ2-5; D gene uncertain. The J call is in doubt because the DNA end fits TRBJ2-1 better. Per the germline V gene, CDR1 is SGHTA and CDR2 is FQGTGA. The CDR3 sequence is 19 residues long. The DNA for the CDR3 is TGTGCCAGCAGCTTAACCCCCCCAAACCCCCCAGGTCCCTACAATGAGCAGTTCTTC. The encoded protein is CASSLTPPNPPGPYNEQFF.

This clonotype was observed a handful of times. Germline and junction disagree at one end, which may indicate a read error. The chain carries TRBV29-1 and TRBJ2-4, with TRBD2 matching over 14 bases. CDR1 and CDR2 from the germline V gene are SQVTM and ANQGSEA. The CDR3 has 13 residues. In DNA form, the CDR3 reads TGCAGCGTTCGTCTCCCCGGGACTAGCGGGAGTGAGTTC. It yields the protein CSVRLPGTSGSEF.

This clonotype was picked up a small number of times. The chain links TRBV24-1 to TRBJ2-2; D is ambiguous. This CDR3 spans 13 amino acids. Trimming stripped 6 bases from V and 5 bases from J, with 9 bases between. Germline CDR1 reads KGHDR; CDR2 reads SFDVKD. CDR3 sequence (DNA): TGTGCCACCAGTCGAGCAGAAACCGGGGAGCTGTTTTTT. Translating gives CATSRAETGELFF.

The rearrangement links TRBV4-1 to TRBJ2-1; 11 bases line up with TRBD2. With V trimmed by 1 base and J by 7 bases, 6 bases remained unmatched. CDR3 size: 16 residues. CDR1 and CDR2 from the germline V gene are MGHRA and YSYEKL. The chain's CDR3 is CASSQVGPSGRNEQFF. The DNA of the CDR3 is TGCGCCAGCAGCCAAGTCGGCCCTAGCGGGAGGAATGAGCAGTTCTTC.

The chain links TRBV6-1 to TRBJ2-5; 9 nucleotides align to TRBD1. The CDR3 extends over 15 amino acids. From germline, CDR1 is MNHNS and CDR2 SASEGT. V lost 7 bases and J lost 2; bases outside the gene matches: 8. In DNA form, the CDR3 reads TGTGCCAGCATGGGTGGACAGGGGTGGCAAGAGACCCAGTACTTC. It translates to CASMGGQGWQETQYF.

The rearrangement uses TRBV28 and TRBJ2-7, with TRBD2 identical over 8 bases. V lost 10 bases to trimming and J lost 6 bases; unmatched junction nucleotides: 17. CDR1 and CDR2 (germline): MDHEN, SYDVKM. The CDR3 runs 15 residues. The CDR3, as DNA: TGTGCCACCCAAGCGGGAGAACTGGTCTCCAGCGAGCAGTACTTC. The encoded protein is CATQAGELVSSEQYF.

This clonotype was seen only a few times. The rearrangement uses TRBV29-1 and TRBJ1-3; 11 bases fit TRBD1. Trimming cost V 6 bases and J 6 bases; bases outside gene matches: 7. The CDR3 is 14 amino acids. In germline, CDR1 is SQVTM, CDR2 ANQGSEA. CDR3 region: CSVHWDRGANTIYF. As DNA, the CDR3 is TGCAGCGTCCACTGGGACAGGGGGGCAAACACCATATATTTT.

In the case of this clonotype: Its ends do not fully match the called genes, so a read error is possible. The CDR3 is CASSFLAGVTGTQYF. CDR3 coding DNA: TGTGCCAGCAGCTTCCTAGCGGGAGTCACAGGTACGCAGTATTTT. V usage is TRBV7-2 and J usage is TRBJ2-3; 10 nucleotides match TRBD2. The CDR3 extends over 15 amino acids. Germline CDR1 reads SGHTA; CDR2 reads FQGNSA.

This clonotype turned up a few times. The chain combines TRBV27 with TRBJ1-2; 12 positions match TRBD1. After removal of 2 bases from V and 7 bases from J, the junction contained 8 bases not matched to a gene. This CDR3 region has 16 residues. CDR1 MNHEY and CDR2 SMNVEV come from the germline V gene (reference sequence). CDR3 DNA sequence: TGTGCCAGCAGTTTAGGGACAGGGGGCCACTTCGTTGGCTACACCTTC. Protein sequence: CASSLGTGGHFVGYTF.

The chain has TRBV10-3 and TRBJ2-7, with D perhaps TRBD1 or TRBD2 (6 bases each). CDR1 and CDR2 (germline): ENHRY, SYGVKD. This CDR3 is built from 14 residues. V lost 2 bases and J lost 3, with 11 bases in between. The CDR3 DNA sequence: TGTGCCATCAGTGAGAGGGGGGAAAACTACGAGCAGTACTTC. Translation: CAISERGENYEQYF.

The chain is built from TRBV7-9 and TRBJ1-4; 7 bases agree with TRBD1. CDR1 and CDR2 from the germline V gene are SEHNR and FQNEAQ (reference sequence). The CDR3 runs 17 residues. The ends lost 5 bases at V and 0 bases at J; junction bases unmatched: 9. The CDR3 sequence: CASSARGGSPTNEKLFF. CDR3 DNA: TGTGCCAGCAGCGCCAGGGGGGGTTCTCCAACTAATGAAAAACTGTTTTTT.

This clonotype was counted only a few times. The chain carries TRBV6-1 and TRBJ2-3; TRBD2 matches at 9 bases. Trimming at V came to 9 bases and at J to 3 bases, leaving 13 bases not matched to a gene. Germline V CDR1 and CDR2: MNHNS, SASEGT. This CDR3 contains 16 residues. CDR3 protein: CASMYRAGGETDTQYF. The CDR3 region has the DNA TGTGCCAGTATGTATCGAGCGGGGGGTGAGACAGATACGCAGTATTTT.

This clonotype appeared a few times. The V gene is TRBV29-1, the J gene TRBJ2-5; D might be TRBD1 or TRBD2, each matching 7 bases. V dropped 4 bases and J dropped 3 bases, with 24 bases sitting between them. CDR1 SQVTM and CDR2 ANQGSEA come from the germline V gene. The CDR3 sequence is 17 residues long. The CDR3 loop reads CSVAYGIGGTEEETQYF. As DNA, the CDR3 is TGCAGCGTTGCGTATGGAATCGGGGGGACAGAAGAAGAGACCCAGTACTTC. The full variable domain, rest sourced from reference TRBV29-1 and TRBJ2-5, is SAVISQKPSRDICQRGTSLTIQCQVDSQVTMMFWYRQQPGQSLTLIATANQGSEATYESGFVIDKFPISRPNLTFSTLTVSNMSPEDSSIYLCSVAYGIGGTEEETQYFGPGTRLLVL.

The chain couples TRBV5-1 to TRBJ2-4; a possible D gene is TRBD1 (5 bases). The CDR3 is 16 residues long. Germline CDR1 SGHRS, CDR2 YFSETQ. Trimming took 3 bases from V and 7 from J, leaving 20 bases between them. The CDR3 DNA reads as TGCGCCAGCAGCTCAGGGTCTACCAACTATGAGAACATTCAGTACTTC. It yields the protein CASSSGSTNYENIQYF.

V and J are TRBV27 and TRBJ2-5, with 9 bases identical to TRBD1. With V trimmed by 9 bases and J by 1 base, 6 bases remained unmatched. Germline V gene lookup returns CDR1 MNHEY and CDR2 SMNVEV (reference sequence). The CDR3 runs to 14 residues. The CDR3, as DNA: TGTGCCAGTCAACAGGACAGGGGCCAAGAGACCCAGTACTTC. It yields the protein CASQQDRGQETQYF.